These 17 T cell receptor beta chains share one sample of origin, sequenced in a study of shared clonotypes between healthy human individuals. Using immunoSEQ multiplex PCR, the repertoire was profiled, and TCRdb retains in-frame clones only, with some absent. In the table there are roughly 2.2 million clones, more than 85% of which are singletons. The sample comprised naive CD4+ T cells from PBMCs. Specified subset: CD45RA+ positively selected. All receptors derive from a man between 18 and 29 years old in good health. Some clones in this sample may be carry-over from other donors' samples.

The CDR3 nucleotides are TGCGCCAGCAGCCAAGCGGCCAGGGGGCTTTACGAGCAGTACTTC. Residues: CASSQAARGLYEQYF. The V call is TRBV4-1, the J call TRBJ2-7, with 8 bases matching TRBD1. Per germline, CDR1 MGHRA and CDR2 YSYEKL. V shed 1 base, J shed 4 bases, and the junction held 6 bases outside the gene matches. The CDR3 spans 15 residues.

The CDR3: CASSLSAGRGTEAFF. The CDR3, as DNA: TGTGCCAGCAGCTTAAGCGCAGGAAGGGGCACTGAAGCTTTCTTT. This sequence joins TRBV7-3 and TRBJ1-1, with D tentatively TRBD1 (5 bases). Germline V gives CDR1 SGHTA, CDR2 FQGTGA. The CDR3 loop spans 15 amino acids. V was shortened by 1 base and J by 4 bases, with 13 bases between the two germline ends.

This rearrangement joins TRBV28 to TRBJ2-7, with TRBD2 matching 11 bases. The CDR3 runs 17 residues. J lost 3 bases, V lost 2 bases, and 9 bases had no gene match. The V gene's germline CDR1 is MDHEN and CDR2 SYDVKM. The CDR3 sequence: CASSLVASGRKIYEQYF. In nucleotides, the CDR3 is TGTGCCAGCAGTTTAGTCGCTAGCGGGAGGAAAATCTACGAGCAGTACTTC.

V and J are TRBV10-3 and TRBJ1-2; 10 bases fit TRBD1. Unmatched junction bases numbered 16, after V lost 2 bases and J lost 7 bases. The germline gives CDR1 ENHRY, CDR2 SYGVKD. The CDR3 covers 18 residues. CDR3 in DNA: TGTGCCATCAGTGAGAGGGGTCCTGACAGGGGGCTGGCAGGTGGCTACACCTTC. Protein: CAISERGPDRGLAGGYTF.

The chain links TRBV15 to TRBJ2-1; possible D gene TRBD2, 5 bases. The CDR3 runs 14 residues. V was pared by 0 bases and J by 15 bases, with 18 bases between. Looked up from germline, CDR1 is LNHNV and CDR2 is YYDKDF (reference sequence). CDR3 DNA: TGTGCCACCAGCAGAGATCGGCCTAGCCGGGGTTCGTTCTTC. Translation gives CATSRDRPSRGSFF. Based on the CDR3 plus reference TRBV15 and TRBJ2-1, the full variable domain is DAMVIQNPRYQVTQFGKPVTLSCSQTLNHNVMYWYQQKSSQAPKLLFHYYDKDFNNEADTPDNFQSRRPNTSFCFLDIRSPGLGDTAMYLCATSRDRPSRGSFFGPGTRLTVL.

Only one count was recorded for this clone. The chain uses TRBV28 and TRBJ1-2; D is unresolved. V lost 3 bases and J 5 bases, leaving 10 bases between the germline ends. Germline-derived CDR1 and CDR2 are MDHEN and SYDVKM. This CDR3 is built from 13 residues. CDR3 amino acids: CASSFGSAYGYTF. The CDR3 DNA reads TGTGCCAGCAGTTTCGGCAGTGCGTATGGCTACACCTTC.

This rearrangement joins TRBV4-1 to TRBJ2-1; D is perhaps TRBD1 (5 bases). The CDR3 sequence is 15 residues long. The germline V gene encodes CDR1 MGHRA and CDR2 YSYEKL. With 4 bases removed from V and 1 base from J, the gap between germline ends came to 11 bases. Written as DNA, the CDR3 is TGCGCCAGCAGCCCCCAGGGCGGATCCTACAATGAGCAGTTCTTC. Protein: CASSPQGGSYNEQFF.

The chain is built from TRBV30 and TRBJ2-1; no definite D call. Trimming stripped 8 bases from V and 7 bases from J, with 15 bases between. The CDR3 is made up of 12 amino acids. CDR1 and CDR2 (germline): GTSNPN, SVGIG (reference sequence). The CDR3 coding sequence is TGTGCCGGAACCCAGCTTGGGAATGAGCAGTTCTTC. It codes for CAGTQLGNEQFF.

V usage is TRBV20-1 and J usage is TRBJ2-7, with 8 bases aligning to TRBD1. The V segment lost 7 bases and the J segment 6 bases; nucleotides outside the gene matches: 5. The length of the CDR3 is 11 residues. Germline V CDR1 and CDR2: DFQATT, SNEGSKA (reference sequence). CDR3 DNA sequence: TGCAGTGGCCAGGGGGCGTCCGAGCAGTACTTC. As protein: CSGQGASEQYF.

The chain uses TRBV28 and TRBJ2-1; a weak D match, TRBD1 (6 bases). Trimming pared 5 bases from V and 4 bases from J, leaving 21 bases between. CDR3 length: 17 amino acids. CDR1 is MDHEN and CDR2 is SYDVKM in the germline V gene. The CDR3 sequence is CASSPQGLIPSYNEQFF. The DNA of the CDR3 is TGTGCCAGCAGTCCCCAGGGGCTCATTCCCTCTTACAATGAGCAGTTCTTC. Filled out from reference TRBV28 and TRBJ2-1, the complete variable domain reads DVKVTQSSRYLVKRTGEKVFLECVQDMDHENMFWYRQDPGLGLRLIYFSYDVKMKEKGDIPEGYSVSREKKERFSLILESASTNQTSMYLCASSPQGLIPSYNEQFFGPGTRLTVL.

The chain combines TRBV7-2 with TRBJ2-3; D unclear. CDR1 is SGHTA, CDR2 FQGNSA, per germline. V was shortened by 10 bases and J by 5 bases, with 13 bases between the two germline ends. The CDR3 sequence is 12 residues long. CDR3 coding DNA: TGTGCCACCGTTGGGGTGAAAGATACGCAGTATTTT. Protein product: CATVGVKDTQYF.

The chain joins TRBV6-5 to TRBJ1-2; TRBD1 might be the D (5 bases). V lost 0 bases and J lost 8, with 10 bases in between. The germline V gene encodes CDR1 MNHEY and CDR2 SVGAGI. The CDR3 is made up of 13 amino acids. Here the CDR3 reads CASSYSTRGGYTF. CDR3 DNA: TGTGCCAGCAGTTACTCGACCCGGGGGGGCTACACCTTC.

This chain joins TRBV9 and TRBJ2-7; D is possibly TRBD2 (5 bases). Germline lookup yields CDR1 SGDLS and CDR2 YYNGEE. V was trimmed by 0 bases and J by 2 bases, leaving 15 bases between them. The CDR3 loop spans 16 amino acids. In DNA form, the CDR3 reads TGTGCCAGCAGCGTAGGACGGGGTAGTAATCCCTACGAGCAGTACTTC. Its protein product is CASSVGRGSNPYEQYF.

This clone was counted a single time. The J gene is TRBJ1-2, the V gene TRBV5-1; no firm D call. Trimming pared 4 bases from V and 8 bases from J, leaving 15 bases between. Germline V gene data show CDR1 as SGHRS and CDR2 as YFSETQ. The CDR3 has 13 residues. CDR3 amino acids: CASSDAVGVGYTF. CDR3 nucleotide sequence: TGCGCCAGCAGCGACGCCGTCGGTGTAGGCTACACCTTC.

As regards this clone: Other DNA variants within this sample encode the same CDR3. The rearrangement uses TRBV19 and TRBJ1-1, with D unclear. Trimming stripped 3 bases from V and 1 base from J, with 6 bases between. The CDR3 runs to 13 residues. Germline assignment: CDR1 LNHDA and CDR2 SQIVND (reference sequence). CDR3 region: CASSIGSNTEAFF. For the CDR3, the DNA is TGTGCCAGTAGTATCGGGTCGAACACTGAAGCTTTCTTT.

The chain has TRBV18 and TRBJ2-1; 15 bases line up with TRBD2. The CDR3 has 16 residues. Per the germline V gene, CDR1 is KGHSH and CDR2 is LQKENI. V lost 2 bases to trimming and J lost 9 bases; unmatched junction nucleotides: 5. The CDR3 region is CASSPNPGLAGGEQFF. CDR3 in DNA: TGTGCCAGCTCACCAAACCCGGGACTAGCGGGAGGTGAGCAGTTCTTC. Complete variable domain (other parts from reference TRBV18 and TRBJ2-1): NAGVMQNPRHLVRRRGQEARLRCSPMKGHSHVYWYRQLPEEGLKFMVYLQKENIIDESGMPKERFSAEFPKEGPSILRIQQVVRGDSAAYFCASSPNPGLAGGEQFFGPGTRLTVL.

The gene calls are TRBV28 and TRBJ2-1; TRBD1 or TRBD2 may be the D gene (7 bases each). V was pared by 6 bases and J by 8 bases, with 11 bases between. The CDR3 loop spans 12 amino acids. The germline CDR1 and CDR2 sequences are MDHEN and SYDVKM. The CDR3 DNA reads as TGTGCCAGCAGCCAGGGGGGGTATGAGCAGTTCTTC. Translating it yields CASSQGGYEQFF.